This T cell receptor beta chain was observed in a study of cytomegalovirus exposure and HLA in healthy donors. The PCR employed 60 Vbeta primers together with 13 Jbeta primers. Repertoires were generated with immunoSEQ multiplex PCR, while TCRdb's copy carries only in-frame clones and drops some. This table holds more than 80,000 clones, about four fifths found once. A word on this clone: The antigen is not known.

Study-wide results and caveats: Later on, an analysis showed TCR association rates differing by HLA locus, with DRB1 the most and HLA-C the fewest. A cluster of highly shared sequence variants was likely a sequencing artifact. Among TCR beta chains, those listed as cytomegalovirus-associated numbered around 180.

The CDR3 contains 13 residues. V lost 6 bases, J lost 6 bases, and 15 bases lay in between. CDR1 and CDR2 (germline): SGHTA, FQGTGA. The sequence was obtained from a man in his fifties or sixties in good health and CMV-seronegative. The sample consisted of PBMCs. This chain links TRBV7-3 with TRBJ2-7; no clear D. The CDR3 sequence is CASSPHSGSEQYF. The DNA of the CDR3 is TGTGCCAGCAGTCCTCATTCAGGTAGCGAGCAGTACTTC.